Listed below are T cell receptor beta chains from one sample, sequenced in a study of blood T cells in healthy people across ages. In TCRdb, the 5' RACE reads were re-called with MiXCR into one record per CDR3 protein. This table holds around 1,900,000 distinct CDR3 sequences, about two fifths found once. The specimen was blood. The receptors were gathered from a human donor in good health. Each CDR3 is given with its conserved first and last residue. D genes are given only for firm matches. Some rows mark clone size as missing; the rest say once, few, many or name a class of expanded clone.

v_call: TRBV6-2/TRBV6-3; clone_size: -; j_call: TRBJ2-7; d_call: TRBD1; cdr3_nt: TGTGCCAGCAGTTCCCGGGACAGGATTATCCACGAGCAGTACTTC; cdr3_aa: CASSSRDRIIHEQYF
v_call: TRBV7-2; clone_size: -; j_call: TRBJ1-2; d_call: -; cdr3_nt: TGTGCCAGCAGCTTATCGAGGAGCGAGAACTGTGGCTACACCTTC; cdr3_aa: CASSLSRSENCGYTF
v_call: TRBV20-1; clone_size: -; j_call: TRBJ2-1; d_call: -; cdr3_nt: TGCAGTGCTATCGGGAATGAGCAGTTCTTC; cdr3_aa: CSAIGNEQFF
v_call: TRBV6-2/TRBV6-3; clone_size: many; j_call: TRBJ2-7; d_call: -; cdr3_nt: TGTGCCAGCAGTTACGGGTCCTTCGAGGGCGACGAGCAGTACTTC; cdr3_aa: CASSYGSFEGDEQYF
v_call: TRBV7-9; clone_size: -; j_call: TRBJ2-1; d_call: TRBD2; cdr3_nt: TGTGCCAGCAGACAGCGGGAGACGTGGGATGAGCAGTTCTTC; cdr3_aa: CASRQRETWDEQFF
v_call: TRBV7-3; clone_size: -; j_call: TRBJ1-2; d_call: -; cdr3_nt: TGTGCCAGCAGCTTATCACCAGGTTGTGGGGGCTACACCTTC; cdr3_aa: CASSLSPGCGGYTF
v_call: TRBV13; clone_size: -; j_call: TRBJ1-6; d_call: -; cdr3_nt: TGTGCCAGCAGCTTAGCCCAGGGAAATAATTCACCCCTCCACTTT; cdr3_aa: CASSLAQGNNSPLHF
v_call: TRBV20-1; clone_size: -; j_call: TRBJ2-7; d_call: -; cdr3_nt: TGCAGTGCTAGCCGGACAGAGACAACGATAACGGGATGCGAGCAGTACTTC; cdr3_aa: CSASRTETTITGCEQYF
v_call: TRBV7-8; clone_size: -; j_call: TRBJ1-6; d_call: -; cdr3_nt: TGTGCCAGCAGCTTAGTTGTGGTGGGACGGGAGAATTCACCCCTCCACTTT; cdr3_aa: CASSLVVVGRENSPLHF
v_call: TRBV18; clone_size: -; j_call: TRBJ1-2; d_call: TRBD1; cdr3_nt: TGTGCCAGCGCAACCGGGACAGGGTCTATGGATGGCTACACCTTC; cdr3_aa: CASATGTGSMDGYTF
v_call: TRBV9; clone_size: -; j_call: TRBJ1-2; d_call: -; cdr3_nt: TGTGCCAGCAGCGTAGCCTGGGGCAGCTTTAACTATGGCTACACCTTC; cdr3_aa: CASSVAWGSFNYGYTF
v_call: TRBV12-3/TRBV12-4; clone_size: -; j_call: TRBJ2-1; d_call: TRBD2; cdr3_nt: TGTGCCAGCAGTTCGGAGCGGGGGGGCGAATACAATGAGCAGTTCTTC; cdr3_aa: CASSSERGGEYNEQFF
v_call: TRBV4-3; clone_size: -; j_call: TRBJ1-1; d_call: -; cdr3_nt: TGCGCCAGCAGCCAGACTGTCGGCTCCACTGAAGCTTTCTTT; cdr3_aa: CASSQTVGSTEAFF
v_call: TRBV6-2/TRBV6-3; clone_size: few; j_call: TRBJ2-7; d_call: -; cdr3_nt: TGTGCCAGCACCAGCCAAATCTCCTACGAGCAGTACTTC; cdr3_aa: CASTSQISYEQYF
v_call: TRBV4-3; clone_size: -; j_call: TRBJ1-2; d_call: -; cdr3_nt: TGCGCCAGCAGCCAAGAGGCAGCTCATGAATGGATTGCGAACTATGGCTACACCTTC; cdr3_aa: CASSQEAAHEWIANYGYTF
v_call: TRBV5-1; clone_size: -; j_call: TRBJ1-4; d_call: -; cdr3_nt: TGCGCCAGCAGCTTCCAGGCGGGGGATAATGAAAAACTGTTTTTT; cdr3_aa: CASSFQAGDNEKLFF
v_call: TRBV5-1; clone_size: -; j_call: TRBJ2-7; d_call: -; cdr3_nt: TGCGCCAGCAATAGAGTCCCAGAAAATTCCTACGAGCAGTACTTC; cdr3_aa: CASNRVPENSYEQYF
v_call: TRBV9; clone_size: many; j_call: TRBJ2-1; d_call: -; cdr3_nt: TGTGCCAGCAGCGTAGCGGACACTTACAATGAGCAGTTCTTC; cdr3_aa: CASSVADTYNEQFF
v_call: TRBV12-3/TRBV12-4; clone_size: -; j_call: TRBJ2-6; d_call: -; cdr3_nt: TGTGCCGTTGACTCTGGGGCCAACGTCCTGACTTTC; cdr3_aa: CAVDSGANVLTF
v_call: TRBV2; clone_size: many; j_call: TRBJ2-1; d_call: -; cdr3_nt: TGTGCCAGCAGTGAACTCCGATACAATGAGCAGTTCTTC; cdr3_aa: CASSELRYNEQFF
v_call: TRBV7-2; clone_size: -; j_call: TRBJ2-3; d_call: -; cdr3_nt: TGTGCCAGCAGCTTAGCTGGCGGGGTTAGCACAGATACGCAGTATTTT; cdr3_aa: CASSLAGGVSTDTQYF
v_call: TRBV20-1; clone_size: -; j_call: TRBJ1-2; d_call: -; cdr3_nt: TGCAGTGCTAGAGGGCCAGGGACCTATGGCTACACCTTC; cdr3_aa: CSARGPGTYGYTF
v_call: TRBV27; clone_size: -; j_call: TRBJ1-2; d_call: -; cdr3_nt: TGTGCCAGCCATGAAGGTGGGGGGGCGCTGGGGGTTGGCTACACCTTC; cdr3_aa: CASHEGGGALGVGYTF
v_call: TRBV20-1; clone_size: few; j_call: TRBJ2-7; d_call: -; cdr3_nt: TGCAGTGTTAGAGCGACGCACCCCGCAGGTTACGAGCAGTACTTC; cdr3_aa: CSVRATHPAGYEQYF
v_call: TRBV7-9; clone_size: few; j_call: TRBJ1-2; d_call: -; cdr3_nt: TGTGCCAGCAGCTCGGGCAGGGTGGGTGGCTACACCTTC; cdr3_aa: CASSSGRVGGYTF
v_call: TRBV7-2; clone_size: -; j_call: TRBJ2-3; d_call: TRBD2; cdr3_nt: TGTGCCAGCAGCTTAGTGACTAGCGGGGGGGATACGCAGTATTTT; cdr3_aa: CASSLVTSGGDTQYF